The 14 T cell receptor beta chains below all came from one sample that was sequenced in a study of regulatory T cells in long-lasting Graves disease. Time point specified: newly diagnosed GD, antithyroid drugs for less than 3 months. PBMC-derived RNA was used for the TCR library. Arm-PCR of CDR3 regions and iRepertoire HTBI primers were the basis on which TCR beta libraries were built. Each CDR3 protein is one row after TCRdb ran MiXCR on the multiplex PCR reads. Of hundreds of thousands of distinct CDR3 sequences in the sample, 13% were seen once. Separately, the same data were catalogued under a study of T cells in Graves' hyperthyroidism and ophthalmopathy.

The sequencing used peripheral blood mononuclear cells (PBMCs), collected at new diagnosis, from a patient treated with antithyroid drugs. The origin of the receptors is a man aged 25-45 years with Graves disease.

The chain couples TRBV4-1 to TRBJ2-7; D possibly corresponds to TRBD2 (5 bases). The CDR3 runs 13 residues. The V end lost 1 base, the J end lost 7 bases, and 11 bases lay between the germline ends. Germline CDR1 reads MGHRA; CDR2 reads YSYEKL. The CDR3 bases are TGCGCCAGCAGCCAAGTGGGAGCGCGGGAGCAGTACTTC. Its protein is CASSQVGAREQYF.

Many counts were recorded for this clonotype. The gene calls are TRBV30 and TRBJ1-5, with D unresolved. Per germline, CDR1 GTSNPN and CDR2 SVGIG (reference sequence). The CDR3 length is 15 residues. The ends were cut back, 0 bases at V and 3 bases at J, with 12 bases in the middle. CDR3 bases: TGTGCCTGGAGTGTAGTTGGGCAGCCCAATCAGCCCCAGCATTTT. It specifies CAWSVVGQPNQPQHF.

This sequence joins TRBV10-3 and TRBJ2-1; 10 bases line up with TRBD2. V lost 2 bases and J lost 9; bases outside the gene matches: 7. This CDR3 has 15 residues. From germline, CDR1 is ENHRY and CDR2 SYGVKD. In DNA form, the CDR3 reads TGTGCCATCAGTGAGCCGAGCGGGAGGGCCGCTGAGCAGTTCTTC. It is translated as CAISEPSGRAAEQFF.

In this sample, this clonotype turned up once. A much larger clone lies a single base off, so this may be a read error. The chain has TRBV20-1 and TRBJ2-1; 10 bases align to TRBD2. The V gene's germline CDR1 is DFQATT and CDR2 SNEGSKA (reference sequence). The CDR3 is 18 amino acids. J lost 0 bases, V lost 5 bases, and 13 bases had no gene match. Here the CDR3 reads CSAGGAASGSYSYNEQFF. In DNA form, the CDR3 reads TGCAGTGCTGGAGGGGCGGCTAGCGGGAGTTACTCCTACAATGAGCAGTTCTTC.

This clonotype was observed a handful of times. The V call is TRBV27, the J call TRBJ2-1, with 10 bases identical to TRBD2. The V segment lost 8 bases and the J segment 3 bases; nucleotides outside the gene matches: 4. The CDR3 length is 14 residues. The germline V gene encodes CDR1 MNHEY and CDR2 SMNVEV (reference sequence). CDR3 protein: CASGLAEHYNEQFF. The CDR3 DNA reads as TGTGCCAGCGGACTAGCGGAACACTACAATGAGCAGTTCTTC.

This clonotype was detected many times. The junction and the germline gene differ at one end; a read error may be behind it. The CDR3 DNA reads as TGTGCCAGCAGCTTAAGGGTGGGCCCAGATACGCAGTATTTT. Translated: CASSLRVGPDTQYF. V is TRBV5-1 and J is TRBJ2-3; D remains unclear. The CDR3 spans 14 residues. Germline V CDR1 and CDR2: SGHRS, YFSETQ.

This clonotype was seen ten or more times. The rearrangement uses TRBV28 and TRBJ1-1; possibly TRBD1 for D (6 bases). Germline V gene data show CDR1 as MDHEN and CDR2 as SYDVKM. The CDR3 is made up of 16 amino acids. V was clipped by 7 bases and J by 5 bases, with 23 bases between them. The CDR3 sequence is CASITRGRGGYTEAFF. DNA for the CDR3: TGTGCCAGCATCACTCGGGGCAGGGGAGGTTATACTGAAGCTTTCTTT.

The chain has TRBV6-2 or TRBV6-3 and TRBJ2-3, with 8 bases lining up with TRBD1. V dropped 6 bases and J dropped 1; count of bases not matched to a gene: 6. The CDR3 contains 15 residues. CDR1 is MNHEY, CDR2 SVGEGT, per germline. CDR3 sequence: CASRQTGEGTDTQYF. The CDR3 nucleotides are TGTGCCAGCAGACAGACAGGGGAAGGCACAGATACGCAGTATTTT.

This clonotype appeared many times. This chain joins TRBV11-2 and TRBJ2-3; D uncertain. The germline V gene encodes CDR1 SGHAT and CDR2 FQNNGV. The V end was cut by 5 bases, the J end by 3 bases, with 3 bases between. The CDR3 spans 11 residues. CDR3 sequence reads: CASSATDTQYF. CDR3 DNA: TGTGCCAGCAGCGCGACAGATACGCAGTATTTT.

Ten or more counts support this clonotype. The rearrangement links TRBV12-5 to TRBJ2-7, with a weak D call TRBD1 (6 bases). In germline, CDR1 is LGHNT, CDR2 FRNRAP. The CDR3 runs to 13 residues. Deletions cut 6 bases from V and 2 bases from J, with 11 bases between. The CDR3 sequence: CASGQGLTYEQYF. CDR3 in DNA: TGTGCTAGTGGACAGGGCCTAACCTACGAGCAGTACTTC.

There are many counts of this clonotype. The rearrangement joins TRBV5-1 to TRBJ1-1; weak D call: TRBD1 (6 bases). This CDR3 has 13 amino acids. V dropped 6 bases and J dropped 4 bases, with 13 bases sitting between them. Germline lookup yields CDR1 SGHRS and CDR2 YFSETQ. The CDR3 DNA is TGCGCCAGCAACCTAGGAGGGGGCACTGAAGCTTTCTTT. Translated: CASNLGGGTEAFF.

Many counts were recorded for this clonotype. This chain connects TRBV12-3 or TRBV12-4 to TRBJ1-1; no firm D call. Trimming took 5 bases from V and 1 from J, leaving 20 bases between them. This CDR3 is 17 amino acids long. CDR3 protein: CASSLPPGGPANTEAFF. CDR3 nucleotides: TGTGCCAGCAGTCTCCCCCCCGGAGGCCCGGCGAACACTGAAGCTTTCTTT.

The rearrangement uses TRBV11-3 and TRBJ2-2; 11 bases align to TRBD1. Looked up from germline, CDR1 is SGHNT and CDR2 is YENEEA. V shed 5 bases and J 4 bases; nucleotides not matched to a gene: 9. The CDR3 contains 17 residues. This chain's CDR3 is CASSPGQGVMSTGELFF. The CDR3 DNA reads as TGTGCCAGCAGCCCGGGACAGGGGGTCATGAGCACCGGGGAGCTGTTTTTT.

This clonotype was detected many times. The CDR3 sequence is CASSARGSSNEQYF. Here the CDR3 DNA reads TGTGCCAGCAGCGCGCGGGGTAGTAGCAACGAGCAGTACTTC. The chain has TRBV13 and TRBJ2-7, with D possibly matching TRBD2 (6 bases). Germline CDR1 reads PRHDT; CDR2 reads FYEKMQ (reference sequence). CDR3 length: 14 amino acids. Trimming stripped 5 bases from V and 5 bases from J, with 16 bases between.